The 27 T cell receptor beta chains in this list originate from one sample, sequenced in a study of OX40 agonist ivuxolimab in advanced cancers. Assay: immunoSEQ multiplex PCR; the TCRdb copy retains only in-frame clones and omits some. The sample lists tens of thousands of clones, around 83% occurring once. The sample here was CD4+ or CD8+ T cells sorted from blood, taken in a trial of the OX40 agonist ivuxolimab. These receptors were collected from an adult with an advanced solid tumor such as melanoma, head and neck, liver or kidney cancer.

The chain joins TRBV2 to TRBJ2-6; 7 nucleotides agree with TRBD2. After removal of 7 bases from V and 0 bases from J, the junction contained 6 bases not matched to a gene. Germline CDR1 reads SNHLY; CDR2 reads FYNNEI. The CDR3 extends over 16 amino acids. The CDR3 nucleotides read TGTGCCAGCACTCTAGCGGAAAGCTCTGGGGCCAACGTCCTGACTTTC. It codes for CASTLAESSGANVLTF.

The V gene is TRBV11-3, the J gene TRBJ2-5; tentatively, D is TRBD1 or TRBD2 (6 bases each). The V gene's germline CDR1 is SGHNT and CDR2 YENEEA. The V end lost 10 bases, the J end lost 0 bases, and 27 bases lay between the germline ends. The CDR3 runs 18 residues. This CDR3 is CANRSPSTGTYYQETQYF. CDR3 sequence (DNA): TGTGCCAACCGGTCCCCCTCCACAGGGACTTATTACCAAGAGACCCAGTACTTC.

The CDR3 DNA follows: TGTGCCAGCAGCCCTACGGAACGTGGCTACACCTTC. This codes for CASSPTERGYTF. This rearrangement joins TRBV5-5 to TRBJ1-2; D not resolved. Trimming stripped 4 bases from V and 7 bases from J, with 11 bases between. Per the germline V gene, CDR1 is SGHKS and CDR2 is YYEKEE (reference sequence). This CDR3 has 12 amino acids.

This clone was observed a few times. The gene calls are TRBV7-6 and TRBJ2-3; D is ambiguous. Germline assignment: CDR1 SGHVS and CDR2 FNYEAQ. V lost 5 bases and J lost 0, with 12 bases in between. There are 15 residues in the CDR3. The CDR3 bases are TGTGCCAGCAGCCCGATCGGGTCTAGCACAGATACGCAGTATTTT. Protein sequence: CASSPIGSSTDTQYF.

This chain joins TRBV11-2 and TRBJ2-6, with unresolved D. In germline, CDR1 is SGHAT, CDR2 FQNNGV. The CDR3 loop spans 16 amino acids. The V end lost 5 bases, the J end lost 4 bases, and 15 bases lay between the germline ends. The CDR3 DNA is TGTGCCAGCAGCCCCCTCTTGGCTCTAGGGGCCAACGTCCTGACTTTC. It specifies CASSPLLALGANVLTF.

The gene calls are TRBV9 and TRBJ2-3, with TRBD1 as a possible D gene (6 bases). The CDR3 is 13 amino acids. Trimming left V 0 bases short and J 6 bases short, with 8 bases between. Germline CDR1 is SGDLS and CDR2 is YYNGEE. The CDR3 spells CASSVGGRDTQYF. Written as DNA, the CDR3 is TGTGCCAGCAGCGTAGGGGGGCGGGATACGCAGTATTTT.

V usage is TRBV5-1 and J usage is TRBJ1-1; 9 nucleotides line up with TRBD1. The CDR3 length is 13 residues. J gave up 11 bases and V 1 base, and 6 bases lay outside the gene matches. Germline CDR1 reads SGHRS; CDR2 reads YFSETQ. The CDR3 bases are TGCGCCAGCAGCTTGACAGGGGGCGAGGGGGCTTTCTTT. Translation gives CASSLTGGEGAFF.

This clone is labeled medium-sized. The gene calls are TRBV4-2 and TRBJ2-3; the D gene is possibly TRBD2 (5 bases). The CDR3 sequence is 15 residues long. CDR1 is LGHNA and CDR2 is YNFKEQ in the germline V gene. V lost 0 bases, J lost 2 bases, and 9 bases lay in between. The CDR3 sequence is CASSQDRRVTDTQYF. As DNA, the CDR3 is TGTGCCAGCAGCCAAGATCGGCGGGTCACAGATACGCAGTATTTT.

The gene calls are TRBV2 and TRBJ1-1; D gene uncertain. The CDR3 runs 12 residues. Germline assignment: CDR1 SNHLY and CDR2 FYNNEI. V lost 2 bases to trimming and J lost 1 base, with 2 bases between them. The CDR3 region is CASSEPNTEAFF. In nucleotides, the CDR3 is TGTGCCAGCAGTGAACCGAACACTGAAGCTTTCTTT.

The rearrangement joins TRBV5-1 to TRBJ2-7; 11 positions match TRBD2. The J segment lost 3 bases and the V segment lost 4 bases, leaving 9 bases of the junction unmatched. CDR3 length: 16 amino acids. CDR1 is SGHRS, CDR2 YFSETQ, per germline. CDR3 loop: CASSPTASGRRYEQYF. In DNA form, the CDR3 reads TGCGCCAGCAGCCCCACTGCTAGCGGGAGGCGCTACGAGCAGTACTTC.

This sequence joins TRBV27 and TRBJ2-7; D gene uncertain. Germline V gene data show CDR1 as MNHEY and CDR2 as SMNVEV (reference sequence). The CDR3 totals 12 residues. V was pared by 11 bases and J by 3 bases, with 14 bases between. The CDR3 DNA follows: TGTGCCTCGGTGGGCCGTGACTACGAGCAGTACTTC. Translating it yields CASVGRDYEQYF.

The V gene is TRBV27, the J gene TRBJ2-1; no firm D call. The CDR3 covers 15 residues. Trimming stripped 5 bases from V and 8 bases from J, with 19 bases between. CDR1 and CDR2 (germline): MNHEY, SMNVEV (reference sequence). CDR3 nucleotides: TGTGCCAGCAGTCCCCAGGTCGCGGTATCGTATGAGCAGTTCTTC. This translates into CASSPQVAVSYEQFF.

The V call is TRBV7-9, the J call TRBJ2-7; D may be TRBD1 (6 bases). The CDR3 contains 15 residues. The V gene's germline CDR1 is SEHNR and CDR2 FQNEAQ (reference sequence). V lost 1 base, J lost 0 bases, and 10 bases lay in between. The CDR3 is CASSLGDTSSYEQYF. The CDR3 nucleotides are TGTGCCAGCAGCTTAGGGGACACTAGCTCCTACGAGCAGTACTTC.

The chain recombines TRBV27 with TRBJ2-1; 7 nucleotides match TRBD2. This CDR3 contains 12 residues. Trimming removed 0 bases from V and 11 bases from J; junction bases left unmatched: 1. Germline CDR1 is MNHEY and CDR2 is SMNVEV (reference sequence). CDR3 protein: CASSLSGLQQFF. The CDR3 DNA sequence: TGTGCCAGCAGTTTATCGGGACTACAGCAGTTCTTC.

The CDR3 nucleotides are TGTGCCAGCAGCGTAGGGGGAGGGGGCGGTAATGAGCAGTTCTTC. Protein sequence: CASSVGGGGGNEQFF. This sequence joins TRBV9 and TRBJ2-1, with D tentatively TRBD1 or TRBD2 (7 bases each). CDR3 length: 15 amino acids. The V and J ends lost 0 bases and 7 bases respectively, with 14 bases between them. Germline CDR1 is SGDLS and CDR2 is YYNGEE.

In its sample, this clone was seen a few times. This sequence joins TRBV5-4 and TRBJ2-2; a weak D match, TRBD1 (5 bases). Germline loops: CDR1 SGHNT, CDR2 YYREEE (reference sequence). This CDR3 has 15 residues. V lost 3 bases, J lost 5 bases, and 14 bases lay in between. The DNA for the CDR3 is TGTGCCAGCAGCTCTGTCGACAGTCATACCGGGGAGCTGTTTTTT. It is translated as CASSSVDSHTGELFF.

This chain links TRBV11-1 with TRBJ2-3; either TRBD1 or TRBD2 may supply D (5 bases each). The CDR3 is 18 amino acids. Trimming took 3 bases from V and 6 from J, leaving 25 bases between them. Germline lookup yields CDR1 SGHAT and CDR2 FQDESV (reference sequence). The CDR3 bases are TGTGCCAGCAGCTTTTGGGACGCCATCGACATCAATACCGATACGCAGTATTTT. This encodes CASSFWDAIDINTDTQYF.

The V call is TRBV7-3, the J call TRBJ2-5; TRBD1 might be the D (6 bases). Trimming removed 1 base at V and 1 base at J, with 19 bases between. Germline CDR1 is SGHTA and CDR2 is FQGTGA. The CDR3 totals 18 residues. The DNA of the CDR3 is TGTGCCAGCAGCTTAATAGTCGGTCTAGGGACACCCCAAGAGACCCAGTACTTC. Protein sequence: CASSLIVGLGTPQETQYF.

The chain has TRBV25-1 and TRBJ2-3; 7 nucleotides agree with TRBD1. The ends lost 3 bases at V and 0 bases at J; junction bases unmatched: 6. The CDR3 has 16 residues. The germline gives CDR1 MGHDK, CDR2 SYGVNS. The CDR3 coding sequence is TGTGCCAGCAGTGACCCGGGACAGTTTAGCACAGATACGCAGTATTTT. Protein product: CASSDPGQFSTDTQYF.

The chain combines TRBV5-1 with TRBJ1-1; the D gene is possibly TRBD1 (6 bases). The CDR3 runs 9 residues. Trimming stripped 7 bases from V and 9 bases from J, with 7 bases between. The germline gives CDR1 SGHRS, CDR2 YFSETQ. CDR3: CASRDKAFF. CDR3 nucleotides: TGCGCCAGCCGGGACAAAGCTTTCTTT.

This rearrangement joins TRBV4-2 to TRBJ2-1; 8 nucleotides agree with TRBD1. V trimming: 4 bases; J trimming: 10 bases; junction bases outside the gene matches: 12. Germline V gene lookup returns CDR1 LGHNA and CDR2 YNFKEQ. CDR3 size: 15 residues. The CDR3 DNA follows: TGTGCCAGCAGCCGGAGAGGGACAGGCCTCCGGGAGCAGTTCTTC. Amino acid sequence: CASSRRGTGLREQFF.

This chain connects TRBV7-2 to TRBJ2-1; 8 nucleotides line up with TRBD1. Germline trimming cut 1 base from V and 2 bases from J; bases unmatched to any gene: 4. Germline CDR1 is SGHTA and CDR2 is FQGNSA. The CDR3 sequence is 16 residues long. Here the CDR3 reads CASSLGDRKTYNEQFF. The CDR3 nucleotides read TGTGCCAGCAGCTTAGGGGACAGGAAAACCTACAATGAGCAGTTCTTC. Together with reference TRBV7-2 and TRBJ2-1, the CDR3 gives the full variable domain: GAGVSQSPSNKVTEKGKDVELRCDPISGHTALYWYRQSLGQGLEFLIYFQGNSAPDKSGLPSDRFSAERTGGSVSTLTIQRTQQEDSAVYLCASSLGDRKTYNEQFFGPGTRLTVL.

This sequence joins TRBV28 and TRBJ1-5; D gene unclear. Trimming cost V 3 bases and J 5 bases, with 17 bases left between them. The CDR3 is 16 residues long. Germline CDR1 MDHEN, CDR2 SYDVKM. As DNA, the CDR3 is TGTGCCAGCAGTTTGGCCGCAGGCCCCCGGGATCAGCCCCAGCATTTT. Protein: CASSLAAGPRDQPQHF.

The CDR3 reads CASRKGKTQETQYF. In DNA form, the CDR3 reads TGTGCCAGCCGTAAGGGAAAAACCCAAGAGACCCAGTACTTC. The chain employs TRBV2 and TRBJ2-5; no clear D gene. The CDR3 covers 14 residues. Germline values: CDR1 SNHLY, CDR2 FYNNEI. V lost 8 bases and J 1 base, leaving 14 bases between the germline ends.

The chain has TRBV7-2 and TRBJ1-5; 9 bases are a match to TRBD1. In germline, CDR1 is SGHTA, CDR2 FQGNSA. After removal of 4 bases from V and 7 bases from J, the junction contained 8 bases not matched to a gene. This CDR3 region has 15 residues. The CDR3 loop is CASSSTGTGRQPQHF. The DNA of the CDR3 is TGTGCCAGCAGCTCGACCGGGACAGGGAGGCAGCCCCAGCATTTT.

The CDR3 DNA reads TGTGCCAGTAGCAGAATAGCGGGAGTACGCGAGCAGTTCTTC. This gives the protein CASSRIAGVREQFF. This chain links TRBV6-1 with TRBJ2-1; 9 bases are shared with TRBD2. CDR1 and CDR2 from the germline V gene are MNHNS and SASEGT. The CDR3 is 14 amino acids. With 9 bases clipped from V and 10 bases from J, the junction kept 13 bases outside the gene matches.

The chain recombines TRBV28 with TRBJ1-2, with D possibly matching TRBD1 (5 bases). Deletions cut 7 bases from V and 0 bases from J, with 9 bases between. The CDR3 runs 13 residues. In germline, CDR1 is MDHEN, CDR2 SYDVKM. CDR3 protein: CASIEGTNYGYTF. Written as DNA, the CDR3 is TGTGCCAGCATAGAGGGGACTAACTATGGCTACACCTTC.